These 20 T cell receptor beta chains originate from one sample sequenced in a study of T cells after yellow fever vaccination. Using its own MiXCR run on the 5' RACE reads, TCRdb lists one record per CDR3 protein. Here the sample spans hundreds of thousands of distinct CDR3 sequences, around 13% being singletons. The sequenced sample was CD4+ T cells sorted from PBMCs, obtained 15 days after the yellow fever booster vaccination. The source is a young man who received the YFV17D yellow fever vaccine.

This chain uses TRBV29-1 with TRBJ2-3; no definite D call. The V gene's germline CDR1 is SQVTM and CDR2 ANQGSEA. Trimming took 7 bases from V and 2 from J, leaving 16 bases between them. The CDR3 is 14 residues long. The CDR3 coding sequence is TGCAGCGCTAAAGGGCGCGGATCCACAGATACGCAGTATTTT. Residues: CSAKGRGSTDTQYF.

The rearrangement uses TRBV10-3 and TRBJ1-1, with D possibly being TRBD1 (5 bases). Trimming left V 7 bases short and J 2 bases short, with 11 bases between. The CDR3 covers 13 residues. CDR1 is ENHRY and CDR2 is SYGVKD in the germline V gene. This chain's CDR3 is CAITQTANTEAFF. The CDR3 bases are TGTGCCATCACCCAGACAGCTAACACTGAAGCTTTCTTT.

This clonotype was found a few times. The chain uses TRBV12-3 or TRBV12-4 and TRBJ1-4; the D is unclear. V lost 1 base, J lost 7 bases, and 13 bases lay in between. The CDR3 has 15 residues. This chain's CDR3 is CASSLDRSMGEKLFF. The CDR3 DNA follows: TGTGCCAGCAGTTTAGACAGATCGATGGGTGAAAAACTGTTTTTT.

V is TRBV10-3 and J is TRBJ2-7; 7 bases match TRBD2. V was pared by 3 bases and J by 6 bases, with 2 bases of the junction left unmatched. Germline CDR1 reads ENHRY; CDR2 reads SYGVKD. This CDR3 comprises 12 residues. CDR3 sequence: CAISDPGGEQYV. In DNA, the CDR3 is TGTGCCATCAGTGACCCGGGGGGCGAGCAGTACGTC.

The CDR3 sequence is CASSVAPSTNEKLFF. CDR3 DNA sequence: TGTGCCAGCAGCGTAGCTCCGTCAACTAATGAAAAACTGTTTTTT. The V call is TRBV9, the J call TRBJ1-4; D call uncertain. This CDR3 comprises 15 residues. V lost 0 bases to trimming and J lost 0 bases, with 6 bases between them. Germline V gene lookup returns CDR1 SGDLS and CDR2 YYNGEE.

This chain connects TRBV5-1 to TRBJ1-6; D perhaps matches TRBD1 (5 bases). V dropped 3 bases and J dropped 6 bases, with 19 bases sitting between them. The germline V gene encodes CDR1 SGHRS and CDR2 YFSETQ. The CDR3 has 17 residues. CDR3 amino acids: CASSYGTLAQRNSPLHF. CDR3 bases: TGCGCCAGCAGCTACGGGACCTTGGCACAACGTAATTCACCCCTCCACTTT.

The sample holds a few counts of this clonotype. This chain links TRBV6-2 or TRBV6-3 with TRBJ2-3, with 9 bases identical to TRBD2. The CDR3 covers 14 residues. Per the germline V gene, CDR1 is MNHEY and CDR2 is SVGEGT. Trimming took 6 bases from V and 4 from J; bases not matched to a gene: 5. The CDR3 spells CASRIAGAADTQYF. The CDR3 DNA follows: TGTGCCAGCAGAATAGCGGGGGCCGCAGATACGCAGTATTTT.

This clonotype was detected ten times or more. The chain carries TRBV6-5 and TRBJ2-3; D may be TRBD1 (5 bases). There are 14 residues in the CDR3. In germline, CDR1 is MNHEY, CDR2 SVGAGI. Trimming removed 4 bases from V and 2 bases from J, with 10 bases in between. This chain's CDR3 is CASSLRGTTDTQYF. DNA of the CDR3: TGTGCCAGCAGTTTAAGGGGTACCACAGATACGCAGTATTTT.

The CDR3 is CASSKGGGSYEQYV. The CDR3 nucleotides read TGTGCCAGCAGCAAAGGAGGCGGATCCTACGAGCAGTACGTC. The V gene is TRBV21-1, the J gene TRBJ2-7. TRBV21-1 is a known pseudogene. This CDR3 region has 14 residues.

The table lists this clonotype with a few counts. The CDR3 DNA reads as TGTGCCAGCAGCTTAGTAGGGGCAAGCCTCTCCTACGAGCAGTACTTC. Translating it yields CASSLVGASLSYEQYF. This chain connects TRBV7-2 to TRBJ2-7; a weak D match, TRBD1 (5 bases). CDR1 is SGHTA, CDR2 FQGNSA, per germline. The V gene lost 1 base and the J gene lost 0 bases, with 13 bases spanning the gap. The CDR3 is 16 amino acids.

This clonotype was seen once. The rearrangement uses TRBV12-3 or TRBV12-4 and TRBJ2-7; perhaps TRBD1 as D (6 bases). The CDR3 sequence is 14 residues long. Trimming removed 3 bases at V and 6 bases at J, with 15 bases between. CDR3 in amino acids: CASSFIRGSIEQYF. The DNA for the CDR3 is TGTGCCAGCAGTTTTATCAGGGGTTCTATCGAGCAGTACTTC.

CDR3 sequence: CASSQTAPRGNTGELFF. DNA for the CDR3: TGTGCCAGCAGTCAAACGGCCCCAAGGGGAAACACCGGGGAGCTGTTTTTT. This chain connects TRBV5-5 to TRBJ2-2, with D perhaps TRBD1 (5 bases). Trimming shortened V by 5 bases and J by 2 bases, and 19 bases separated the two germline ends. CDR1 is SGHKS and CDR2 is YYEKEE in the germline V gene (reference sequence). This CDR3 spans 17 amino acids.

This clonotype was seen a few times. This CDR3 reads CASSLASDQPQHF. CDR3 bases: TGTGCCAGCAGCTTAGCCAGCGATCAGCCCCAGCATTTT. The V call is TRBV7-8, the J call TRBJ1-5; D remains unclear. Between the trimmed V and J ends, which lost 0 bases and 5 bases, there was a span of 5 bases. There are 13 residues in the CDR3. Per germline, CDR1 SGHVS and CDR2 FQNEAQ.

The rearrangement uses TRBV28 and TRBJ2-7; tentatively, D is TRBD1 (6 bases). Germline CDR1 is MDHEN and CDR2 is SYDVKM. Trimming shortened V by 5 bases and J by 5 bases, and 13 bases separated the two germline ends. The CDR3 length is 13 residues. CDR3 sequence reads: CASSIQGGNEQYV. CDR3 bases: TGTGCCAGCAGTATACAGGGTGGCAACGAGCAGTACGTC.

V gene TRBV7-2 combines with J gene TRBJ1-2; D ambiguous. This CDR3 comprises 15 residues. Looked up from germline, CDR1 is SGHTA and CDR2 is FQGNSA. V lost 5 bases and J 6 bases, leaving 19 bases between the germline ends. CDR3 DNA sequence: TGTGCCAGCAGCCCCTTCTCGGGTGGGAGGGATGGCTACACCTTC. Residues: CASSPFSGGRDGYTF.

This rearrangement joins TRBV11-2 to TRBJ2-7; TRBD2 agrees at 8 bases. Germline V lookup: CDR1 SGHAT, CDR2 FQNNGV. The V and J ends lost 0 bases and 4 bases, in that order; junction bases with no gene match: 14. CDR3 length: 18 amino acids. The CDR3 loop reads CASSLDIGGADLVYEQYV. The CDR3 coding sequence is TGTGCCAGCAGCTTAGATATCGGGGGGGCGGATCTGGTTTACGAGCAGTACGTC.

This clonotype was picked up a small number of times. The rearrangement links TRBV6-5 to TRBJ1-6, with D tentatively TRBD1 (5 bases). In germline, CDR1 is MNHEY, CDR2 SVGAGI. There are 14 residues in the CDR3. V was pared by 2 bases and J by 6 bases, with 8 bases between. The CDR3 nucleotides are TGTGCCAGCAGTTACGCGCAGGGTAATTCACCCCTCCACTTT. It is translated as CASSYAQGNSPLHF.

The chain links TRBV19 to TRBJ1-5; no definite D call. The CDR3 has 16 residues. The germline V gene encodes CDR1 LNHDA and CDR2 SQIVND (reference sequence). Trimming took 2 bases from V and 0 from J, leaving 11 bases between them. The CDR3 sequence is CASSILQQHSNQPQHF. DNA of the CDR3: TGTGCCAGTAGTATATTACAGCAGCATAGCAATCAGCCCCAGCATTTT.

This clonotype was counted only a few times. This chain joins TRBV5-6 and TRBJ1-1; 7 bases map to TRBD1. Germline V gene sequence: CDR1 SGHDT, CDR2 YYEEEE. With V trimmed by 1 base and J by 5 bases, 2 bases remained unmatched. The CDR3 totals 13 residues. The CDR3 DNA sequence: TGTGCCAGCAGCTTGAGGGGGCCTACTGAAGCTTTCTTT. Translation gives CASSLRGPTEAFF.

This clonotype has only a few counts. This sequence joins TRBV5-1 and TRBJ2-5; no firm D call. The CDR3 covers 12 residues. Germline V lookup: CDR1 SGHRS, CDR2 YFSETQ. The V gene lost 4 bases and the J gene lost 5 bases, with 9 bases spanning the gap. The CDR3 nucleotides are TGCGCCAGCAGCCCAGGCAAGGAGACCCAGTACTTC. It yields the protein CASSPGKETQYF.